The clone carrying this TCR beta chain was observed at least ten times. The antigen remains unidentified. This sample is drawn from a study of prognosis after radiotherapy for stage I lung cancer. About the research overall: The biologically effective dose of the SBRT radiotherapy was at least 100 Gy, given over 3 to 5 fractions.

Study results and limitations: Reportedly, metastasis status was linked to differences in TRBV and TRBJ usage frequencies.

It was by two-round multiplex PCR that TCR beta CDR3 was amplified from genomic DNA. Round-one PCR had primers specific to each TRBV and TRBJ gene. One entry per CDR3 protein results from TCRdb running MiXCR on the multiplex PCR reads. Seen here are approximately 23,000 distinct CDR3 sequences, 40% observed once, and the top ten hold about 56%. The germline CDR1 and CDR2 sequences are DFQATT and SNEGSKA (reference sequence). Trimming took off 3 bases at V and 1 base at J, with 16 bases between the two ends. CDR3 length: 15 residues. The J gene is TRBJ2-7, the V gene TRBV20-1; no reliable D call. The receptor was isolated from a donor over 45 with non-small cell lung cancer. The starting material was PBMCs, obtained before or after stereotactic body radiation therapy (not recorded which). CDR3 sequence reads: CSASNQGPGSYEQYF. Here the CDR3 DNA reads TGCAGTGCTAGTAACCAAGGGCCCGGGTCCTACGAGCAGTACTTC.